This T cell receptor (beta chain) was sequenced during a study of blood T cell repertoires in COVID-19. On the study more broadly: The United States, Italy and Spain supplied acute and convalescent COVID-19 samples.

Per the authors' pipeline: Amplification with reference gene primers provided the estimates of nucleated cell counts. The assay was immunoSEQ multiplex PCR, and TCRdb's table has in-frame clones only and misses some. V, J and clone size reflect that table, while D and trimming were determined from the DNA. The sample carries tens of thousands of clones, about nine tenths recorded once. The CDR3 is 17 residues long. CDR1 is SNHLY, CDR2 FYNNEI, per germline. The germline V and J ends were trimmed by 0 bases and 2 bases, with 14 bases remaining between them. The sample comprised peripheral blood. The rearrangement joins TRBV2 to TRBJ1-5, with a weak D call TRBD1 (5 bases). The origin of this receptor is a woman of 80 years or more with COVID-19, enrolled during active disease. The CDR3 sequence: CASSEAGWGGGNQPQHF. In DNA form, the CDR3 reads TGTGCCAGCAGTGAAGCGGGGTGGGGAGGGGGCAATCAGCCCCAGCATTTT.